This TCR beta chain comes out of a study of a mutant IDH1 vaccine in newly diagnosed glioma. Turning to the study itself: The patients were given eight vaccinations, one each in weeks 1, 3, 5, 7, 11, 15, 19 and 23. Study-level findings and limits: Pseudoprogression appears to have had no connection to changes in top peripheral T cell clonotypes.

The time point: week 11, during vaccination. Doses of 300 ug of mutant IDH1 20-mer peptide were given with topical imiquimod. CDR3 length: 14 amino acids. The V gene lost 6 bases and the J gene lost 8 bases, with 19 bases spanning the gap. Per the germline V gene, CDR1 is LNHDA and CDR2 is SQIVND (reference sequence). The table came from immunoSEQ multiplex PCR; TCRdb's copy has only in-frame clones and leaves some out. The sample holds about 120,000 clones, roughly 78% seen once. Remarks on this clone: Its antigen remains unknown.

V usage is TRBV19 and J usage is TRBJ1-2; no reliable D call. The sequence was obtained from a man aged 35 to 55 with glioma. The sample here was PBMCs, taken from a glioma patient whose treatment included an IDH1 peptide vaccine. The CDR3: CASSRSVPGRGYTF. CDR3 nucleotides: TGTGCCAGTAGCCGATCGGTGCCCGGGAGAGGCTACACCTTC.